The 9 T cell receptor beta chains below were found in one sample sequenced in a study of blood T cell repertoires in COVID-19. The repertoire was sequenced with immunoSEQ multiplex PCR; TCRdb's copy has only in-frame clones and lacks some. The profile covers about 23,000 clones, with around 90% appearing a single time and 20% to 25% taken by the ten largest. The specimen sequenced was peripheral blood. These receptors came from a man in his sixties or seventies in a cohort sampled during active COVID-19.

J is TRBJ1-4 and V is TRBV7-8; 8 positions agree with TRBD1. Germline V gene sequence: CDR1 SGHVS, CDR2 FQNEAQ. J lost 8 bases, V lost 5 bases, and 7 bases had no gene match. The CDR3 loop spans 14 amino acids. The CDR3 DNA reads TGTGCCAGCAGCGGTGGACAGGGTAGAGAAAAACTGTTTTTT. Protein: CASSGGQGREKLFF.

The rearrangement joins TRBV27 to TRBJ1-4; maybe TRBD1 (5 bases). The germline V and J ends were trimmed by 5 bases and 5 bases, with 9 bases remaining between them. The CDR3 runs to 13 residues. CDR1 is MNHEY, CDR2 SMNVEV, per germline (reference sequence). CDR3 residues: CASSRGGNEKLFF. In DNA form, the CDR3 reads TGTGCCAGCAGTAGGGGAGGAAATGAAAAACTGTTTTTT. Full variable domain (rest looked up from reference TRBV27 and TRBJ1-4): EAQVTQNPRYLITVTGKKLTVTCSQNMNHEYMSWYRQDPGLGLRQIYYSMNVEVTDKGDVPEGYKVSRKEKRNFPLILESPSPNQTSLYFCASSRGGNEKLFFGSGTQLSVL.

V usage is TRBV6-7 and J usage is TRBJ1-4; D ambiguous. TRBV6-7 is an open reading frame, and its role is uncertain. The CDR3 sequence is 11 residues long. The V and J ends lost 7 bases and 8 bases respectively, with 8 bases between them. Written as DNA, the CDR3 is TGTGCCAGCATTCGGAGGGAAAAACTGTTTTTT. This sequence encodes CASIRREKLFF.

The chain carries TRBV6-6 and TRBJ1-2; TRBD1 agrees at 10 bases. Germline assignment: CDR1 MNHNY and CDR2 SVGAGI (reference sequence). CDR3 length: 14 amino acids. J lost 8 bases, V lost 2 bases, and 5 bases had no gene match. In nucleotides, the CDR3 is TGTGCCAGCAGTTACCTCCGGGACAGGGGCGGCTACACCTTC. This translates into CASSYLRDRGGYTF.

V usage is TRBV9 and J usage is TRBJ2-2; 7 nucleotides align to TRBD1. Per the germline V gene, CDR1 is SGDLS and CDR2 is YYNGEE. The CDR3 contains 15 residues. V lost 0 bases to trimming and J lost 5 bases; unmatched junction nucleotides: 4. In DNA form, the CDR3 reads TGTGCCAGCAGCGTAGGGACAGGAGAAACCGGGGAGCTGTTTTTT. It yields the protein CASSVGTGETGELFF.

The CDR3, as DNA: TGTGCCAGCAGTTTAACCAAACAGTTTACTAATGAAAAACTGTTTTTT. Translated: CASSLTKQFTNEKLFF. The gene calls are TRBV28 and TRBJ1-4; D not certain. Trimming removed 2 bases at V and 2 bases at J, with 12 bases between. Germline values: CDR1 MDHEN, CDR2 SYDVKM. This CDR3 is 16 amino acids long.

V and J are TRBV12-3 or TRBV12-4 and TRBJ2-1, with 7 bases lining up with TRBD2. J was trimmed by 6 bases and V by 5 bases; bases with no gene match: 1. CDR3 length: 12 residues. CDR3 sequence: CASSQRGNEQFF. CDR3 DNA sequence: TGTGCCAGCAGTCAGCGGGGCAATGAGCAGTTCTTC.

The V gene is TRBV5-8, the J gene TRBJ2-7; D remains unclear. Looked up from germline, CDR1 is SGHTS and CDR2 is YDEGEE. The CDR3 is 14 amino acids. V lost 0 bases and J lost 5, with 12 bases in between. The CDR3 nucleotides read TGTGCCAGCAGCTTGGTTATAGTCCTAAACGAGCAGTACTTC. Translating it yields CASSLVIVLNEQYF.

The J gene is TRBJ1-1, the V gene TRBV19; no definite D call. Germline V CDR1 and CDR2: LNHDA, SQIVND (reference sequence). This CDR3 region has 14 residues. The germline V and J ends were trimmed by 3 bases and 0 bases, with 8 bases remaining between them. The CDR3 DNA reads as TGTGCCAGTAGTATCCGAGGAATGAACACTGAAGCTTTCTTT. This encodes CASSIRGMNTEAFF.